The T cell receptor (beta chain) under discussion was sequenced for a study of T cell repertoires in cytomegalovirus infection. Trimming stripped 6 bases from V and 1 base from J, with 18 bases between. This CDR3 is 16 amino acids long. The germline V gene has CDR1 LNHDA and CDR2 SQIVND (reference sequence). This clonotype was counted only a few times. TCRdb reanalysed the reads using MiXCR and keeps one entry per CDR3 protein. The sample contains some 320,000 distinct CDR3 sequences, more than 8% of which appear only once. The source of this sequence is a human donor in good health (CMV status not recorded). Some clones in this sample may be carry-over from other donors' samples. The gene calls are TRBV19 and TRBJ1-1; D call uncertain. The sequenced sample consisted of PBMCs. The CDR3 region is CASRSIPGLGNTEAFF. The CDR3 DNA is TGTGCCAGTAGGTCGATCCCCGGACTGGGGAACACTGAAGCTTTCTTT. Together with reference TRBV19 and TRBJ1-1, the CDR3 gives the full variable domain: DGGITQSPKYLFRKEGQNVTLSCEQNLNHDAMYWYRQDPGQGLRLIYYSQIVNDFQKGDIAEGYSVSREKKESFPLTVTSAQKNPTAFYLCASRSIPGLGNTEAFFGQGTRLTVV.